This entry describes one TCR beta chain. This sample is drawn from a study of shared T cell receptors in the human thymus. The V end was cut by 3 bases, the J end by 2 bases, with 23 bases between. CDR3 length: 18 amino acids. Germline values: CDR1 MNHNS, CDR2 SASEGT. The repertoire was sequenced with immunoSEQ multiplex PCR; TCRdb's copy has only in-frame clones and lacks some. Here the sample spans roughly 500,000 clones, around 78% being singletons. This sample also appeared in a second study, on human thymus T cells. From that paper: Resections were taken during corrective heart surgery, and the thymus tissue came from these. Thymic repertoires from unrelated individuals overlapped highly, related research reported.

The chain joins TRBV6-1 to TRBJ2-7; perhaps TRBD2 as D (6 bases). Sequences were obtained from thymocytes. This TCR was sampled from a boy younger than two with a congenital heart defect. The chain's CDR3 is CASSDRQGGDHWTYEQYF. CDR3 coding DNA: TGTGCCAGCAGTGATAGGCAGGGCGGGGATCATTGGACCTACGAGCAGTACTTC.